Listed below are T cell receptor beta chains from one sample, sequenced in a study of blood T cell repertoires in COVID-19. Assay used: immunoSEQ multiplex PCR; TCRdb lists only in-frame clones, some missing. The sample has approximately 300,000 clones, roughly 89% seen once. The sample consisted of PBMCs or T cells enriched from blood (not recorded which). Receptor source: a woman between 18 and 29 years old with acute COVID-19. Each CDR3 is given with its conserved first and last residue. The order of the fields is D gene, V gene, clone size, J gene, CDR3 DNA, CDR3 protein. The D gene is left open where the match is weak. Some rows have no size entry. The others give once, few or many, or a class for an expanded clone.

TRBD1	TRBV5-1	once	TRBJ2-3	TGCGCCAGCAGCTTGGTCGGGACAGCCACAGATACGCAGTATTTT	CASSLVGTATDTQYF
TRBD1	TRBV5-8	.	TRBJ2-3	TGTGCCAGCAGCTATACCCGACAGGGAAGCACAGATACGCAGTATTTT	CASSYTRQGSTDTQYF
.	TRBV10-2	.	TRBJ1-5	TGCGCCAGCAGTGATTTTGGGGGGGCTATTCAGCCCCAGCATTTT	CASSDFGGAIQPQHF
.	TRBV5-5	.	TRBJ1-3	TGTGCCAGCAGCTCAACAGCGGAGGGAAACACCATATATTTT	CASSSTAEGNTIYF
TRBD1	TRBV3-1/TRBV3-2	.	TRBJ1-2	TGTGCCAGCAGCCAGACAGGGTTTGGCGGCTACACCTTC	CASSQTGFGGYTF
.	TRBV2	.	TRBJ1-1	TGTGCCAGCAGTGAGGGGGCCGGAGCTTTCTTT	CASSEGAGAFF
TRBD2	TRBV27	.	TRBJ2-1	TGTGCCAGCAGTATAGCGGGAGGTGTTAATGAGCAGTTCTTC	CASSIAGGVNEQFF
.	TRBV12-3/TRBV12-4	.	TRBJ1-5	TGTGCCAGCAGTTTAGAGCCCTATCAGCCCCAGCATTTT	CASSLEPYQPQHF
.	TRBV30	.	TRBJ1-6	TGTGCCTGGAACCCAGGGAATTCACCCCTCCACTTT	CAWNPGNSPLHF
.	TRBV19	.	TRBJ1-5	TGTGCCAGTAGACAGGGAAATAGCAATCAGCCCCAGCATTTT	CASRQGNSNQPQHF
.	TRBV9	.	TRBJ1-2	TGTGCCAGCAGCGCCCGAGAGACACAGGGAACCTATGGCTACACCTTC	CASSARETQGTYGYTF
.	TRBV30	.	TRBJ1-2	TGTGCCTGGAGTGGGGGGAGAGGGGGAAGGAAGGGCTACACCTTC	CAWSGGRGGRKGYTF
TRBD1	TRBV5-1	.	TRBJ1-2	TGCGCCAGCAGCTTGGCCGGGACAGGGAGCCCTCTGGAGGGCTACACCTTC	CASSLAGTGSPLEGYTF
.	TRBV7-9	once	TRBJ2-1	TGTGCCAGCAGCCCTACCGAGGGCGGGAATGAGCAGTTCTTC	CASSPTEGGNEQFF
TRBD1	TRBV5-1	once	TRBJ2-3	TGCGCCAGCAGCTCGTCTTCCGGGACAGGGCCGGATACGCAGTATTTT	CASSSSSGTGPDTQYF
TRBD2	TRBV11-2	.	TRBJ2-7	TGTGCCAGCAGCCCGATAGCGGGTACGCAGCAGTACTTC	CASSPIAGTQQYF
.	TRBV28	.	TRBJ1-6	TGTGCCAGTTCAGAAGGACAGCATAATTCACCCCTCCACTTT	CASSEGQHNSPLHF
.	TRBV27	once	TRBJ1-2	TGTGCCAGCAGCGTGGGACAAAACTATGGCTACACCTTC	CASSVGQNYGYTF
.	TRBV27	once	TRBJ2-7	TGTGCCAGCAGTTTATCGGCAGGGCACGCGTACGAGCAGTACTTC	CASSLSAGHAYEQYF
.	TRBV7-2	.	TRBJ1-5	TGTGCCAGCAGCTTAGGGGGCCCTAGCAATCAGCCCCAGCATTTT	CASSLGGPSNQPQHF
.	TRBV12-3/TRBV12-4	.	TRBJ2-7	TGTGCCAGCAGTTTGGAAAGGGGCGACGAGCAGTACTTC	CASSLERGDEQYF
.	TRBV5-6	.	TRBJ1-6	TGTGCCAGCAGCTTGGATCGGGGAATAACCCTCCACTTT	CASSLDRGITLHF